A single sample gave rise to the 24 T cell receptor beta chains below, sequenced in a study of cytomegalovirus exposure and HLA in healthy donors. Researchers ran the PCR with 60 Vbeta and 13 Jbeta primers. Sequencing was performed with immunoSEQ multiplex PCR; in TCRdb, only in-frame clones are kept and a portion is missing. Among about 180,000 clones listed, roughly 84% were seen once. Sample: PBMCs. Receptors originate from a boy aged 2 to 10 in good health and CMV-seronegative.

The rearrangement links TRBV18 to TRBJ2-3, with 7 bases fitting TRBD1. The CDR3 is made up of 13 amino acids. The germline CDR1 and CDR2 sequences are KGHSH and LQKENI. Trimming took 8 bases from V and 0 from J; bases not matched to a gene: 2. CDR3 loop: CASQQGSTDTQYF. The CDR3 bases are TGTGCCAGCCAACAGGGGAGCACAGATACGCAGTATTTT. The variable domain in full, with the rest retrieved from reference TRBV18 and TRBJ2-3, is NAGVMQNPRHLVRRRGQEARLRCSPMKGHSHVYWYRQLPEEGLKFMVYLQKENIIDESGMPKERFSAEFPKEGPSILRIQQVVRGDSAAYFCASQQGSTDTQYFGPGTRLTVL.

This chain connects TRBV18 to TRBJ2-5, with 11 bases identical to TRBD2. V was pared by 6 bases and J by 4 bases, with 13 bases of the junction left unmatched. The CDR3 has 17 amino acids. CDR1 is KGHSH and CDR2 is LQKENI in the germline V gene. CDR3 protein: CASSPRGLAAFGETQYF. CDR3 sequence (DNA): TGTGCCAGCTCCCCGAGGGGACTAGCGGCTTTTGGAGAGACCCAGTACTTC.

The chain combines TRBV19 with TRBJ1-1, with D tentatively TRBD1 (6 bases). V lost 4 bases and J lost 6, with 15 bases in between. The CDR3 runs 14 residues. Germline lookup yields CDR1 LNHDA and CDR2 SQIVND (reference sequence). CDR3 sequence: CASSTTGIRSEAFF. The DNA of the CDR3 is TGTGCCAGTAGTACTACAGGGATTAGGTCTGAAGCTTTCTTT. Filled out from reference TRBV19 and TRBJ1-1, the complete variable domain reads DGGITQSPKYLFRKEGQNVTLSCEQNLNHDAMYWYRQDPGQGLRLIYYSQIVNDFQKGDIAEGYSVSREKKESFPLTVTSAQKNPTAFYLCASSTTGIRSEAFFGQGTRLTVV.

The CDR3 coding sequence is TGTGCCTGGAGTGTAGCGTGGGAGGGAGAGACCCAGTACTTC. Protein: CAWSVAWEGETQYF. The chain uses TRBV30 and TRBJ2-5; 7 bases align to TRBD2. The CDR3 is 14 amino acids. Trimming removed 0 bases from V and 4 bases from J; junction bases left unmatched: 5. CDR1 is GTSNPN, CDR2 SVGIG, per germline (reference sequence).

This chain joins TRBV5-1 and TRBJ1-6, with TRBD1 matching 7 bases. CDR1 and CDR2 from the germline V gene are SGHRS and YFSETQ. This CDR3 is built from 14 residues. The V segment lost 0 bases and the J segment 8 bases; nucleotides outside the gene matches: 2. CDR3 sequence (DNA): TGCGCCAGCAGCTTGGGCAGGGGGGATTCACCCCTCCACTTT. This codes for CASSLGRGDSPLHF.

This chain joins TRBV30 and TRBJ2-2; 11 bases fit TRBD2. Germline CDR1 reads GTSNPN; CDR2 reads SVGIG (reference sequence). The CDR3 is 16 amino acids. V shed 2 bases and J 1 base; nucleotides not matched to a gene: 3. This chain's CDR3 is CAWSTGTSGNTGELFF. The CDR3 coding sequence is TGTGCCTGGAGTACCGGGACTAGCGGGAACACCGGGGAGCTGTTTTTT.

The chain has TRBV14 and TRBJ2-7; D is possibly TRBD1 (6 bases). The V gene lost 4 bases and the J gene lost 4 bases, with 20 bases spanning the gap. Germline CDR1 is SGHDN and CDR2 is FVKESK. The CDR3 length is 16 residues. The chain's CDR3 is CASSRTNIQGTYEQYF. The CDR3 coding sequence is TGTGCCAGCAGCCGCACCAACATTCAGGGGACATACGAGCAGTACTTC.

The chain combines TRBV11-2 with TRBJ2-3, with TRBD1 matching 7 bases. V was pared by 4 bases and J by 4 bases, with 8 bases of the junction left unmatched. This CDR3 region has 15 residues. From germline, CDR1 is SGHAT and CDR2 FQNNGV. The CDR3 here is CASSSSHRGSDTQYF. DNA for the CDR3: TGTGCCAGCAGCTCTAGCCACAGGGGTTCAGATACGCAGTATTTT.

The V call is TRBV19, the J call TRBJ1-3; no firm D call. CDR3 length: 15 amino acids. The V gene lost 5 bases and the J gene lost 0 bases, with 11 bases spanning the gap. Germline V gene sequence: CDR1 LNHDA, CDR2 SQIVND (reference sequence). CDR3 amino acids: CASSLVISSGNTIYF. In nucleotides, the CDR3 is TGTGCCAGTAGTTTAGTCATTAGCTCTGGAAACACCATATATTTT. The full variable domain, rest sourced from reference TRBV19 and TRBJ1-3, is DGGITQSPKYLFRKEGQNVTLSCEQNLNHDAMYWYRQDPGQGLRLIYYSQIVNDFQKGDIAEGYSVSREKKESFPLTVTSAQKNPTAFYLCASSLVISSGNTIYFGEGSWLTVV.

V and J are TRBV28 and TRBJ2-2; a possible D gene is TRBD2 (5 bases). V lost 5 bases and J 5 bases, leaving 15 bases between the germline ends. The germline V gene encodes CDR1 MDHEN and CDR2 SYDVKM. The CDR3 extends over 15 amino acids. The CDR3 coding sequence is TGTGCCAGCAGTCTAGAGTTGGGAGAAACCGGGGAGCTGTTTTTT. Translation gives CASSLELGETGELFF.

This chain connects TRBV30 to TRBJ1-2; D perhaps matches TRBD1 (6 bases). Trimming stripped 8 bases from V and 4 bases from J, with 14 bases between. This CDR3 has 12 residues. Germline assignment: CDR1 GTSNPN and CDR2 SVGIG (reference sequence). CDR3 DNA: TGTGCCGAAAAGACAGGCACCTATGGCTACACCTTC. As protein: CAEKTGTYGYTF.

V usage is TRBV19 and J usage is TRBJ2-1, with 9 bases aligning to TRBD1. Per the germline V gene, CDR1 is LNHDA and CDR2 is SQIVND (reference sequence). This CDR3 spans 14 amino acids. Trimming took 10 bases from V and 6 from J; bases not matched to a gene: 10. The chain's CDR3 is CATEQGAAFNEQFF. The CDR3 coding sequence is TGTGCCACCGAACAGGGGGCTGCTTTCAATGAGCAGTTCTTC.

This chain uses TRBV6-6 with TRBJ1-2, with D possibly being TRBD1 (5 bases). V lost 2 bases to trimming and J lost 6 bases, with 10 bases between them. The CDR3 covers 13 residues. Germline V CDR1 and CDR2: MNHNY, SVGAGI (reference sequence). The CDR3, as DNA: TGTGCCAGCAGTTACGCAGGGAATAATGGCTACACCTTC. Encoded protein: CASSYAGNNGYTF.

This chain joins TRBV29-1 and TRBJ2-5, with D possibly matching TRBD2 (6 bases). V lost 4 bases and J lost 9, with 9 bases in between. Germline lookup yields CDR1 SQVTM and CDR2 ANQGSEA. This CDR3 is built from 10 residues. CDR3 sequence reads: CSVGTTAQYF. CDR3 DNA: TGCAGCGTTGGGACTACCGCCCAGTACTTC.

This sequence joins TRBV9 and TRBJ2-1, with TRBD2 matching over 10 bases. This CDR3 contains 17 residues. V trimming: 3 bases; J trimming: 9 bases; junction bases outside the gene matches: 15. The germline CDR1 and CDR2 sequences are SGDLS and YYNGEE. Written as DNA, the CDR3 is TGTGCCAGCAGCGAGGGGGCTAGCGGGAGAGTAGGGAGTGAGCAGTTCTTC. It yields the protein CASSEGASGRVGSEQFF. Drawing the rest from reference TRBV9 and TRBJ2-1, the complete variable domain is DSGVTQTPKHLITATGQRVTLRCSPRSGDLSVYWYQQSLDQGLQFLIQYYNGEERAKGNILERFSAQQFPDLHSELNLSSLELGDSALYFCASSEGASGRVGSEQFFGPGTRLTVL.

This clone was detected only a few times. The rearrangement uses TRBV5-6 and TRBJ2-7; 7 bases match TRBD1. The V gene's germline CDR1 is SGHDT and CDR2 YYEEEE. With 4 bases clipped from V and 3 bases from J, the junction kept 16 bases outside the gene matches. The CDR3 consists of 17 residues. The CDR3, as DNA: TGTGCCAGCAGCCTGCAGCTCGTGGGACAGAGACTCTACGAGCAGTACGTC. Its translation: CASSLQLVGQRLYEQYV.

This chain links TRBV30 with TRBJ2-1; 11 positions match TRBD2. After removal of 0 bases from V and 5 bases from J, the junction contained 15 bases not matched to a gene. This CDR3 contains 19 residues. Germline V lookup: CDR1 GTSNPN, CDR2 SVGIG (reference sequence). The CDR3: CAWSVPLPPTSGIHNEQFF. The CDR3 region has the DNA TGTGCCTGGAGTGTACCCCTACCCCCGACTAGCGGGATCCACAATGAGCAGTTCTTC. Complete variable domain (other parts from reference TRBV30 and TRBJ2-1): SQTIHQWPATLVQPVGSPLSLECTVEGTSNPNLYWYRQAAGRGLQLLFYSVGIGQISSEVPQNLSASRPQDRQFILSSKKLLLSDSGFYLCAWSVPLPPTSGIHNEQFFGPGTRLTVL.

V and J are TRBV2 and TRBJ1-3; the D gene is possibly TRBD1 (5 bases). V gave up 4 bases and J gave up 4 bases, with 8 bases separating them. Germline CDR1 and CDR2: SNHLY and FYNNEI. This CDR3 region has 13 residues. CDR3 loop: CASSAGIGNTIYF. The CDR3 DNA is TGTGCCAGCAGTGCAGGGATCGGAAACACCATATATTTT.

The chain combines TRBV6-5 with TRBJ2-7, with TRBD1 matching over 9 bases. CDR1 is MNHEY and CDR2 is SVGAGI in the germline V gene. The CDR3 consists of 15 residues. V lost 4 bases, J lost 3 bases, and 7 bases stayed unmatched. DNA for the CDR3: TGTGCCAGCAGTTCCCGGGACAGGGCCTTCTACGAGCAGTACTTC. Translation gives CASSSRDRAFYEQYF.

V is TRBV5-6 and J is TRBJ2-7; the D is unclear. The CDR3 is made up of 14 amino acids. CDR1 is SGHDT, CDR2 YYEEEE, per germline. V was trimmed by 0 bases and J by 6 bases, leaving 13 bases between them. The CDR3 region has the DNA TGTGCCAGCAGCTTGGGTACGACATCGACCGAGCAGTACGTC. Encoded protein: CASSLGTTSTEQYV.

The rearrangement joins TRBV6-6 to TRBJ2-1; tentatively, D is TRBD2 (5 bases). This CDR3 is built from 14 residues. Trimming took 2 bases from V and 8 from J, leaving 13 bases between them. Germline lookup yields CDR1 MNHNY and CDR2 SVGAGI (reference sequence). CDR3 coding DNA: TGTGCCAGCAGTTACGCGGGCCTAGGCGATGAGCAGTTCTTC. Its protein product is CASSYAGLGDEQFF.

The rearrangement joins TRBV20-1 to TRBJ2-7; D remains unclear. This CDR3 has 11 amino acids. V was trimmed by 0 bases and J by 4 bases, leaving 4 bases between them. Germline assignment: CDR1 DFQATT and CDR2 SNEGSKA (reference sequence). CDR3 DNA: TGCAGTGCTAGAGAGCGGTACGAGCAGTACTTC. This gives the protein CSARERYEQYF.

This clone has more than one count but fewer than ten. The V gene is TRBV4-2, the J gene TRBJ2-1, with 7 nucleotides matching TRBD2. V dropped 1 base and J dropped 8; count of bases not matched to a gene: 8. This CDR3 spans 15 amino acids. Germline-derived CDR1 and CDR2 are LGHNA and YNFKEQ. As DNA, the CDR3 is TGTGCCAGCAGCCAAGGGACTAGTTTCGGAGATGAGCAGTTCTTC. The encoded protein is CASSQGTSFGDEQFF.

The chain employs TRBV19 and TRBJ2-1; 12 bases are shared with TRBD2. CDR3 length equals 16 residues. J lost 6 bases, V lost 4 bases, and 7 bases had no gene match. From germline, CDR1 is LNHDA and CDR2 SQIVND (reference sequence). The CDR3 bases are TGTGCCAGTAGTACACCGCTAGCGGGGGGGATCAATGAGCAGTTCTTC. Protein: CASSTPLAGGINEQFF.